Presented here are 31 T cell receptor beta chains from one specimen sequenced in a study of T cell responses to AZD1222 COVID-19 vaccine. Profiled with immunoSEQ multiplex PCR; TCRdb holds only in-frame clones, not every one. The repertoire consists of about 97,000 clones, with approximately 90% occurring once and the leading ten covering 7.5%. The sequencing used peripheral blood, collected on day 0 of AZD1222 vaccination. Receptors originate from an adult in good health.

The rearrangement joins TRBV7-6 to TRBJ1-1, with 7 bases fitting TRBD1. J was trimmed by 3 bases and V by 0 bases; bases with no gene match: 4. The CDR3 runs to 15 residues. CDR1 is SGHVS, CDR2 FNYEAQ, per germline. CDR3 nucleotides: TGTGCCAGCAGCTTAGCGCTTGGGACAGACACTGAAGCTTTCTTT. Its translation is CASSLALGTDTEAFF.

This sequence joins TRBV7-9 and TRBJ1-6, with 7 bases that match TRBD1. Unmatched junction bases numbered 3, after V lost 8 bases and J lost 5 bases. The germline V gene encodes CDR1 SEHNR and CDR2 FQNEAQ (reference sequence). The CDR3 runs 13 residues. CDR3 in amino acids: CASEGQHNSPLHF. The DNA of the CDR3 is TGTGCCAGCGAGGGACAGCATAATTCACCCCTCCACTTT.

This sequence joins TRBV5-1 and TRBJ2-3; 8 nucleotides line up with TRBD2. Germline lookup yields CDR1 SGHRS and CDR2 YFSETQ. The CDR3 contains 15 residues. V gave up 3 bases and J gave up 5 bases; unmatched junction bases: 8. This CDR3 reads CASSSAAGGRDTQYF. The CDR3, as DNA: TGCGCCAGCAGCTCGGCGGCGGGAGGCAGAGATACGCAGTATTTT.

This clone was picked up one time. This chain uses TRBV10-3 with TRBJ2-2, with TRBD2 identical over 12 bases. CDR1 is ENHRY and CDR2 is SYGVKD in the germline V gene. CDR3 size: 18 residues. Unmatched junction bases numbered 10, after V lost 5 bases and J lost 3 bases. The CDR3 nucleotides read TGTGCCATCAGTTTTACTCATAGACTAGCGGGAGACACCGGGGAGCTGTTTTTT. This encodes CAISFTHRLAGDTGELFF.

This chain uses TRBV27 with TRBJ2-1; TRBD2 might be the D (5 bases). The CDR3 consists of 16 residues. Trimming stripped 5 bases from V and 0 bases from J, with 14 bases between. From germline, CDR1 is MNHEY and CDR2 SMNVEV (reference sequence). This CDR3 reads CASSPRAGSSYNEQFF. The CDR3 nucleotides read TGTGCCAGCAGTCCGAGGGCGGGCAGCTCCTACAATGAGCAGTTCTTC.

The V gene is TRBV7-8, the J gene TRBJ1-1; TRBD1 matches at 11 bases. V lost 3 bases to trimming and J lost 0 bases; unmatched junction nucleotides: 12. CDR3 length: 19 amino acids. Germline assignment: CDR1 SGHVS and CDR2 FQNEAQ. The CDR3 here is CASSFGQGAWTFMNTEAFF. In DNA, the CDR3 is TGTGCCAGCAGCTTTGGACAGGGGGCCTGGACTTTTATGAACACTGAAGCTTTCTTT.

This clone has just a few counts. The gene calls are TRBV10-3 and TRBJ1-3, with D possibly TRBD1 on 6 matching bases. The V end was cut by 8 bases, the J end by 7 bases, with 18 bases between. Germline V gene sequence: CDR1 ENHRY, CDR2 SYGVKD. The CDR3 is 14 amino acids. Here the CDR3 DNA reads TGTGCCATCTCGAACAGGGAGGGTGGGAACACCATATATTTT. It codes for CAISNREGGNTIYF.

This chain's CDR3 is CASSPRGSSYNEQFF. CDR3 in DNA: TGTGCCAGCAGCCCCAGGGGAAGCTCCTACAATGAGCAGTTCTTC. The chain employs TRBV7-9 and TRBJ2-1, with a weak D call TRBD1 (6 bases). Germline CDR1 reads SEHNR; CDR2 reads FQNEAQ (reference sequence). The CDR3 has 15 amino acids. The V end was cut by 5 bases, the J end by 0 bases, with 11 bases between.

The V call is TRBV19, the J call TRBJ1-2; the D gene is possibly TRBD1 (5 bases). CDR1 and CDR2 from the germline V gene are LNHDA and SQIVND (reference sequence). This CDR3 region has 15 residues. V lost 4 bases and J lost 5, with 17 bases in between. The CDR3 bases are TGTGCCAGTAGTAGCAACCGGGACGGGACTTATGGCTACACCTTC. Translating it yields CASSSNRDGTYGYTF.

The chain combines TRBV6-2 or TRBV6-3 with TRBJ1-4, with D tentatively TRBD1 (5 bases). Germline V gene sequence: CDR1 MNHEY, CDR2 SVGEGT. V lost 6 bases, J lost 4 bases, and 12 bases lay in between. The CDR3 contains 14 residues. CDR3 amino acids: CASSGTYNNEKLFF. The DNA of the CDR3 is TGTGCCAGCAGCGGGACGTATAATAATGAAAAACTGTTTTTT.

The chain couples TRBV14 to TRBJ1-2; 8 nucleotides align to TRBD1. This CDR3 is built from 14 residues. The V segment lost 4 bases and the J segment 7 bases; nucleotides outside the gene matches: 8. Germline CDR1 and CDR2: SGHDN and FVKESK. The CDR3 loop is CASSPQTGVFGYTF. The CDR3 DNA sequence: TGTGCCAGCAGCCCCCAGACAGGGGTTTTTGGCTACACCTTC.

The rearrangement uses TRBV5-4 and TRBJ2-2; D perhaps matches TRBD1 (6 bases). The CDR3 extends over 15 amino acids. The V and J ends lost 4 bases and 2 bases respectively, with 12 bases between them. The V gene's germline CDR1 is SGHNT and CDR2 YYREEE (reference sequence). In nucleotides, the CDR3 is TGTGCCAGCAGCCCGCCGGACAGTAACACCGGGGAGCTGTTTTTT. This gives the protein CASSPPDSNTGELFF.

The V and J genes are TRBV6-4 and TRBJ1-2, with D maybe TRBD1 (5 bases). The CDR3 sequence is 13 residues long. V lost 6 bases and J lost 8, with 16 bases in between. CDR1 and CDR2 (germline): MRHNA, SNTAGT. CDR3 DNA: TGTGCCAGCAGCCCATCTGGGGCGGGAGGCTACACCTTC. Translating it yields CASSPSGAGGYTF.

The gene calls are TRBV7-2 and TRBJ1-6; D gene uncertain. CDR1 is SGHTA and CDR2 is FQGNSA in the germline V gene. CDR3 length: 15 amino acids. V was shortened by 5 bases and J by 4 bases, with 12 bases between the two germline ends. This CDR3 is CASSVQREYNSPLHF. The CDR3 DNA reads TGTGCCAGCAGCGTTCAGAGGGAGTATAATTCACCCCTCCACTTT. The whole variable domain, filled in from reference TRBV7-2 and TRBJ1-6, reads GAGVSQSPSNKVTEKGKDVELRCDPISGHTALYWYRQSLGQGLEFLIYFQGNSAPDKSGLPSDRFSAERTGGSVSTLTIQRTQQEDSAVYLCASSVQREYNSPLHFGNGTRLTVT.

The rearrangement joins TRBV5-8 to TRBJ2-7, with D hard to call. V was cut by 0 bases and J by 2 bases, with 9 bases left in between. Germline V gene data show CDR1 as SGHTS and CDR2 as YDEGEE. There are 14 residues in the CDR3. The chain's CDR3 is CASSLVQVTYEQYF. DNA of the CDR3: TGTGCCAGCAGCTTGGTGCAGGTAACCTACGAGCAGTACTTC.

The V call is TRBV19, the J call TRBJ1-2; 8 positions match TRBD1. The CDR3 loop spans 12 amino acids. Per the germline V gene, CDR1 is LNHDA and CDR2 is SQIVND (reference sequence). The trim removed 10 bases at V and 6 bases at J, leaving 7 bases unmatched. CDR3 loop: CATRTGPDGYTF. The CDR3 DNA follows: TGTGCCACTAGGACAGGGCCGGATGGCTACACCTTC.

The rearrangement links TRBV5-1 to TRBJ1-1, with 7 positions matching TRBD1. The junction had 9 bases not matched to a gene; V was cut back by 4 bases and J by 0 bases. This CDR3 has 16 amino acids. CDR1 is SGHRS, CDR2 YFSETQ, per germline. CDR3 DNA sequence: TGCGCCAGCAGCAAAGGGGACAGTTCAATGAACACTGAAGCTTTCTTT. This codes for CASSKGDSSMNTEAFF.

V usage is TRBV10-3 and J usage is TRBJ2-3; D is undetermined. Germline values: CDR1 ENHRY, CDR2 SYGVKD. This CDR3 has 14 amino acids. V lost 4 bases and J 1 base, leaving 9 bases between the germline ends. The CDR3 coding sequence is TGTGCCATCAGTGGGGGATCGGGCACAGATACGCAGTATTTT. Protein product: CAISGGSGTDTQYF.

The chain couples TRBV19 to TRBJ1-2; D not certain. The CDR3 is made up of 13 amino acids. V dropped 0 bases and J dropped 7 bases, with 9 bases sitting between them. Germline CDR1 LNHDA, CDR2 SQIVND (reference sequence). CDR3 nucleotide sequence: TGTGCCAGTAGTATAGACAGCAGATCTGGCTACACCTTC. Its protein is CASSIDSRSGYTF. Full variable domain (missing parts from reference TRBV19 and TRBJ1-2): DGGITQSPKYLFRKEGQNVTLSCEQNLNHDAMYWYRQDPGQGLRLIYYSQIVNDFQKGDIAEGYSVSREKKESFPLTVTSAQKNPTAFYLCASSIDSRSGYTFGSGTRLTVV.

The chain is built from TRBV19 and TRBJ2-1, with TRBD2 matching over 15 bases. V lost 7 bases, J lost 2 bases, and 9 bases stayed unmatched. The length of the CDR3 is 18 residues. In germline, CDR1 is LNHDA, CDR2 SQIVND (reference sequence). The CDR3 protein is CASTPGLAGGLAYNEQFF. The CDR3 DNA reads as TGTGCCAGTACCCCCGGACTAGCGGGAGGGCTCGCCTACAATGAGCAGTTCTTC.

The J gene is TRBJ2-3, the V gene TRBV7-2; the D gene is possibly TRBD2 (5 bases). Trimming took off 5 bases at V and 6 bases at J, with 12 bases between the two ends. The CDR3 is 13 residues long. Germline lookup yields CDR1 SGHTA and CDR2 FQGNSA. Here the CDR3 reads CASSLVGGDTQYF. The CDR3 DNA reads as TGTGCCAGCAGCCTCGTCGGCGGGGATACGCAGTATTTT.

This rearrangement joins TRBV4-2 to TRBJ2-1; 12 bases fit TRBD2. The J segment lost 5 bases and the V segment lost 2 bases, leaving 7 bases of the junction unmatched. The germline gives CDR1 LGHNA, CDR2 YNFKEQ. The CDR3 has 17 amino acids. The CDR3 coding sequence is TGTGCCAGCAGCCAACGCCTGACTAGCGGGGGAAACAATGAGCAGTTCTTC. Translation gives CASSQRLTSGGNNEQFF.

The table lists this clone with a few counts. CDR3 nucleotide sequence: TGCAGCGTGAGACTAGGGGTCGCTCTTAGGGATACGCAGTATTTT. It specifies CSVRLGVALRDTQYF. The chain is built from TRBV29-1 and TRBJ2-3, with D possibly matching TRBD2 (6 bases). From germline, CDR1 is SQVTM and CDR2 ANQGSEA. The CDR3 covers 15 residues. V lost 6 bases and J 6 bases, leaving 22 bases between the germline ends.

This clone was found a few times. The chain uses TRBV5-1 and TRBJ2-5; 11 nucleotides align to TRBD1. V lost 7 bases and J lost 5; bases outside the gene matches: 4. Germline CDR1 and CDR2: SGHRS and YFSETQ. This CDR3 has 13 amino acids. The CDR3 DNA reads TGCGCCAGCGGGACAGGGGGTTTGGAGACCCAGTACTTC. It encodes CASGTGGLETQYF.

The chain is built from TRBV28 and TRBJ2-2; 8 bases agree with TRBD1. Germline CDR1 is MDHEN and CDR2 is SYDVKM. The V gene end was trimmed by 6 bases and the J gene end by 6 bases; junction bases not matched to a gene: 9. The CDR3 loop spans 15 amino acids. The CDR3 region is CASRRPTGVAGELFF. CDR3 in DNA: TGTGCCAGCAGACGGCCGACAGGGGTGGCCGGGGAGCTGTTTTTT.

CDR3 sequence (DNA): TGCGCCAGCAGCCAAGGCCGGAGACTGAGCACTGAAGCTTTCTTT. It translates to CASSQGRRLSTEAFF. The chain carries TRBV4-1 and TRBJ1-1, with D uncertain. There are 15 residues in the CDR3. The germline V gene encodes CDR1 MGHRA and CDR2 YSYEKL. Between the trimmed V and J ends, which lost 1 base and 4 bases, there was a span of 13 bases.

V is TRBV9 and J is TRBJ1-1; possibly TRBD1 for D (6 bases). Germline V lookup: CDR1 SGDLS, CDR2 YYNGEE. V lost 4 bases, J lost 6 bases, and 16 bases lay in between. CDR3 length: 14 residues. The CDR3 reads CASSPSRGPAEAFF. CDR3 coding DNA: TGTGCCAGCAGCCCGAGCCGGGGGCCGGCTGAAGCTTTCTTT.

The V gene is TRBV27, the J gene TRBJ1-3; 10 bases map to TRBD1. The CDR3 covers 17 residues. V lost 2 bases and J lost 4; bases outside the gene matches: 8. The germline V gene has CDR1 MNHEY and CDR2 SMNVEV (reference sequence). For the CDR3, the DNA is TGTGCCAGCAGTTTAGGTTTACCGGGACAGGGGGGAAACACCATATATTTT. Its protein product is CASSLGLPGQGGNTIYF.

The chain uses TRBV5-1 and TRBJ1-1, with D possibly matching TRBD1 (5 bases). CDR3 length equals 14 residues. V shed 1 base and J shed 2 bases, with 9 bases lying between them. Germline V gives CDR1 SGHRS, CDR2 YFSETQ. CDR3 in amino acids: CASSLTGPNTEAFF. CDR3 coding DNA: TGCGCCAGCAGCTTGACAGGTCCTAACACTGAAGCTTTCTTT.

The CDR3 DNA reads TGTGCCAGCAGGCTGGGACTAGCGGGGGGCAATGAGCAGTTCTTC. It translates to CASRLGLAGGNEQFF. The V call is TRBV2, the J call TRBJ2-1; 15 bases align to TRBD2. CDR3 size: 15 residues. V lost 6 bases to trimming and J lost 6 bases; unmatched junction nucleotides: 3. Germline CDR1 and CDR2: SNHLY and FYNNEI.

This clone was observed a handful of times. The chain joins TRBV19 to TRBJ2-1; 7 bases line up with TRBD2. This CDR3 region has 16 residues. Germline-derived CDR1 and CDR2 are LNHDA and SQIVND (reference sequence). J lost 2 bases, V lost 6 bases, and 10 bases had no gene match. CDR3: CASRNLAEYAYNEQFF. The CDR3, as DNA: TGTGCCAGTAGGAATCTAGCGGAGTATGCCTACAATGAGCAGTTCTTC.